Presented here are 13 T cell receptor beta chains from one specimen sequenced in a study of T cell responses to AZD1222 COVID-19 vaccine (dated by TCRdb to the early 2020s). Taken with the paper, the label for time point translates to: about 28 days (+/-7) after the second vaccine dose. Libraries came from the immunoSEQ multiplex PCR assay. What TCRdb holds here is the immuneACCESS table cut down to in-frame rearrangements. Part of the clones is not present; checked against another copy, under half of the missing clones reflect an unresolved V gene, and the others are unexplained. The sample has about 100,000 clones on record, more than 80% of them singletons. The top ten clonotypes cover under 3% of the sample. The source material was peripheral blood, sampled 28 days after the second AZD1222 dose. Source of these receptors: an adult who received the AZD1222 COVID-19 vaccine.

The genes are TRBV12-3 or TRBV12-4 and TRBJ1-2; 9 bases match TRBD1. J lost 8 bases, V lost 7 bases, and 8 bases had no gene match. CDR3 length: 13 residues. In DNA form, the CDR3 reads TGTGCCAGCACCCAACAGGGGGCAATGGGCTACACCTTC. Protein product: CASTQQGAMGYTF.

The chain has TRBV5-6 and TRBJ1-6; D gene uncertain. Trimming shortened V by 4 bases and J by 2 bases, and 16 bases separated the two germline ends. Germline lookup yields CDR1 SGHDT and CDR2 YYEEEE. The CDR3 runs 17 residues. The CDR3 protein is CASSPGSWSAYNSPLHF. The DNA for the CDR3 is TGTGCCAGCAGCCCCGGTTCGTGGTCAGCCTATAATTCACCCCTCCACTTT.

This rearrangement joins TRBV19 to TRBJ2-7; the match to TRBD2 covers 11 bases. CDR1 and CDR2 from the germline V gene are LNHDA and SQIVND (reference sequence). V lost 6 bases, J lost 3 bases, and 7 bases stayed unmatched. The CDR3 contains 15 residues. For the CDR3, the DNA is TGTGCCAGTAGACAGACCGGGACTAGCGGCTACGAGCAGTACTTC. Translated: CASRQTGTSGYEQYF.

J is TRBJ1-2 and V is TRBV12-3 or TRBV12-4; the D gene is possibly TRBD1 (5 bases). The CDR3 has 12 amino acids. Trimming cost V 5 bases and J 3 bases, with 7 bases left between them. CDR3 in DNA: TGTGCCAGCAGTCGGGACGACTATGGCTACACCTTC. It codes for CASSRDDYGYTF.

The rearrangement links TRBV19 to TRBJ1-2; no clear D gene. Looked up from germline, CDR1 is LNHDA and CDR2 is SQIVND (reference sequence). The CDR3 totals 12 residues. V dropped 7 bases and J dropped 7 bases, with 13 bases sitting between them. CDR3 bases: TGTGCCAGTACCCGCGAGGGAGCTGGCTACACCTTC. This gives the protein CASTREGAGYTF.

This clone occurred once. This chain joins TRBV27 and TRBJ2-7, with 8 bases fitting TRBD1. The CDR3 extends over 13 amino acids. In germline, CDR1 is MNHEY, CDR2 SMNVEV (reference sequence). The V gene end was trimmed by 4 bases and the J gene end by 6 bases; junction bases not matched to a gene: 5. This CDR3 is CASSSHRGIEQYF. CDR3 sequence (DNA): TGTGCCAGCAGTTCTCACAGGGGGATCGAGCAGTACTTC.

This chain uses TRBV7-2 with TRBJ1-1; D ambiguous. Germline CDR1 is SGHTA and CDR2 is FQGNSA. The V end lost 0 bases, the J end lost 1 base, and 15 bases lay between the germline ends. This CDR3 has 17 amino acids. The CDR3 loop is CASSLAGINYPNTEAFF. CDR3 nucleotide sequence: TGTGCCAGCAGCTTAGCGGGGATTAATTACCCGAACACTGAAGCTTTCTTT.

The CDR3 protein is CASSRGNTGELFF. Written as DNA, the CDR3 is TGTGCCAGCAGCCGGGGTAACACCGGGGAGCTGTTTTTT. The chain uses TRBV3-1 (or the pseudogene TRBV3-2) and TRBJ2-2; no clear D. The V and J ends lost 4 bases and 2 bases respectively, with 5 bases between them. Germline CDR1 reads LGHDT; CDR2 reads YNNKEL (reference sequence). There are 13 residues in the CDR3.

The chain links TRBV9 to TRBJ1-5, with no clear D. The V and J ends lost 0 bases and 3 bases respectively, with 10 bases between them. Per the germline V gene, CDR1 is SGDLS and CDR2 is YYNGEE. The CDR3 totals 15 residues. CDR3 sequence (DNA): TGTGCCAGCAGCGTAGAGGCAGGAAACAATCAGCCCCAGCATTTT. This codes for CASSVEAGNNQPQHF.

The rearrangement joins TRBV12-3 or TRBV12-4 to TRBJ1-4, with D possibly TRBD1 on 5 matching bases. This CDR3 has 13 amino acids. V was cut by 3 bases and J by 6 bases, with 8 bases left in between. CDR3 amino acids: CASSFGADEKLFF. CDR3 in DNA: TGTGCCAGCAGTTTTGGGGCCGATGAAAAACTGTTTTTT.

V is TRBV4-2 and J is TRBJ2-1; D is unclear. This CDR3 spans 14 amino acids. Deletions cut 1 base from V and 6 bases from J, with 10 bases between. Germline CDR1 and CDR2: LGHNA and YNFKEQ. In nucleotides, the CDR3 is TGTGCCAGCAGCCAAGTTGCCCCGGCCAATGAGCAGTTCTTC. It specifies CASSQVAPANEQFF.

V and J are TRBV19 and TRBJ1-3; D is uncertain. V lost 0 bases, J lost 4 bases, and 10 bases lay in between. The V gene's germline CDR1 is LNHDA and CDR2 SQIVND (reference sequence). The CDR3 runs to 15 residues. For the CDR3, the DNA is TGTGCCAGTAGTATAGATACGCTGGGCGGAAACACCATATATTTT. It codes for CASSIDTLGGNTIYF.

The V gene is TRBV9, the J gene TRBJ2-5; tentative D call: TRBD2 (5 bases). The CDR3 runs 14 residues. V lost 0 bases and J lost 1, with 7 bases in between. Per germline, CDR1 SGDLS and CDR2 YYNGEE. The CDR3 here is CASSVGGFQETQYF. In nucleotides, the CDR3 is TGTGCCAGCAGCGTAGGCGGGTTCCAAGAGACCCAGTACTTC. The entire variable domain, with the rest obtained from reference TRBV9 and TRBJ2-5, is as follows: DSGVTQTPKHLITATGQRVTLRCSPRSGDLSVYWYQQSLDQGLQFLIQYYNGEERAKGNILERFSAQQFPDLHSELNLSSLELGDSALYFCASSVGGFQETQYFGPGTRLLVL.